These 16 T cell receptor beta chains originate from one sample sequenced in a study of T cells in Graves' hyperthyroidism and ophthalmopathy. Amplified TCR beta CDR3 regions derived from RNA transcripts. The HTBI primer set was used in a first-round RT-PCR of the TCR CDR3. TCRdb re-analysed the multiplex PCR reads in MiXCR, keeping a single row per CDR3 protein. The data show around 190,000 distinct CDR3 sequences, with about 15% seen just once and 53% held by the top ten. Sequenced sample: blood. These receptors were taken from a woman aged 45 to 65 with Graves' hyperthyroidism.

The rearrangement uses TRBV4-1 and TRBJ2-2; tentatively, D is TRBD2 (6 bases). This CDR3 region has 16 residues. V was cut by 6 bases and J by 7 bases, with 21 bases left in between. Germline-derived CDR1 and CDR2 are MGHRA and YSYEKL. The CDR3: CASRLRQGGLDGELFF. The CDR3 DNA reads as TGCGCCAGCAGGCTCAGGCAGGGAGGACTTGACGGGGAGCTGTTTTTT.

This clonotype was seen more than once but under ten times. This chain links TRBV30 with TRBJ1-3; D ambiguous. The CDR3 spans 12 residues. With 4 bases removed from V and 2 bases from J, the gap between germline ends came to 6 bases. From germline, CDR1 is GTSNPN and CDR2 SVGIG (reference sequence). In nucleotides, the CDR3 is TGTGCCTGGAAGAAGGCTGGAAACACCATATATTTT. Protein product: CAWKKAGNTIYF.

The chain is built from TRBV27 and TRBJ2-7; weak D call: TRBD2 (6 bases). The CDR3 consists of 13 residues. Trimming took off 4 bases at V and 4 bases at J, with 11 bases between the two ends. Germline CDR1 and CDR2: MNHEY and SMNVEV (reference sequence). In DNA, the CDR3 is TGTGCCAGCAGTTCCCGGGACTTATACGAGCAGTACTTC. This codes for CASSSRDLYEQYF.

This clonotype was seen many times. This chain links TRBV11-2 with TRBJ2-1; weak D call: TRBD2 (6 bases). The CDR3 is 16 residues long. CDR1 and CDR2 (germline): SGHAT, FQNNGV. Trimming took off 3 bases at V and 4 bases at J, with 16 bases between the two ends. The CDR3 loop is CASSLEFPGLYNEQFF. For the CDR3, the DNA is TGTGCCAGCAGCTTGGAGTTTCCGGGACTTTACAATGAGCAGTTCTTC.

The CDR3, as DNA: TGTGCCATCCGACAGGAATCTCCTAATGGCTACACCTTC. Amino acid sequence: CAIRQESPNGYTF. The rearrangement joins TRBV10-3 to TRBJ1-2, with a weak D call TRBD1 (6 bases). Germline V CDR1 and CDR2: ENHRY, SYGVKD. The CDR3 extends over 13 amino acids. The V end lost 8 bases, the J end lost 6 bases, and 16 bases lay between the germline ends.

The chain employs TRBV7-9 and TRBJ1-5; 11 positions agree with TRBD1. Germline CDR1 reads SEHNR; CDR2 reads FQNEAQ (reference sequence). V shed 5 bases and J 0 bases; nucleotides not matched to a gene: 3. The CDR3 contains 16 residues. The CDR3 DNA reads as TGTGCCAGCAGCACGGGACAGGGGGGTAGCAATCAGCCCCAGCATTTT. Protein product: CASSTGQGGSNQPQHF.

The sample holds many counts of this clonotype. The V call is TRBV6-1, the J call TRBJ2-7, with D perhaps matching TRBD1 (6 bases). Looked up from germline, CDR1 is MNHNS and CDR2 is SASEGT. Trimming took 10 bases from V and 0 from J, leaving 16 bases between them. This CDR3 is 14 amino acids long. The CDR3 DNA reads TGTGCCACAGCCCGGGACACAATCTCCTACGAGCAGTACTTC. This gives the protein CATARDTISYEQYF.

In its sample, this clonotype was seen a few times. The chain links TRBV29-1 to TRBJ2-5, with 7 positions matching TRBD1. The CDR3 is 12 amino acids. CDR1 is SQVTM and CDR2 is ANQGSEA in the germline V gene. The ends lost 7 bases at V and 4 bases at J; junction bases unmatched: 6. CDR3 sequence: CSARTGPETQYF. DNA of the CDR3: TGCAGCGCCCGGACAGGTCCAGAGACCCAGTACTTC.

This clonotype was detected ten times or more. The rearrangement joins TRBV20-1 to TRBJ1-5; 9 nucleotides align to TRBD1. Trimming cost V 6 bases and J 3 bases; bases outside gene matches: 3. CDR1 is DFQATT, CDR2 SNEGSKA, per germline (reference sequence). This CDR3 region has 13 residues. The CDR3 here is CSAHRGPNQPQHF. Written as DNA, the CDR3 is TGCAGTGCCCACAGGGGGCCCAATCAGCCCCAGCATTTT.

The table lists this clonotype with many counts. The DNA for the CDR3 is TGTGCCAGCAGTTTCGGGGGGAGGGCCGCAGATACGCAGTATTTT. Translating gives CASSFGGRAADTQYF. The rearrangement uses TRBV27 and TRBJ2-3; TRBD2 matches 7 bases. V lost 3 bases to trimming and J lost 4 bases; unmatched junction nucleotides: 7. CDR3 length: 15 residues. CDR1 is MNHEY, CDR2 SMNVEV, per germline (reference sequence).

This clonotype has more than one count but fewer than ten. This sequence joins TRBV6-1 and TRBJ1-2; D is perhaps TRBD1 (5 bases). The germline CDR1 and CDR2 sequences are MNHNS and SASEGT. Trimming cost V 5 bases and J 4 bases, with 8 bases left between them. The CDR3 covers 12 residues. CDR3 protein: CASSPDSYGYTF. The CDR3 DNA sequence: TGTGCCAGCAGTCCTGACAGCTATGGCTACACCTTC.

This clonotype was detected only a few times. The rearrangement links TRBV19 to TRBJ2-7, with 10 bases fitting TRBD2. Trimming removed 3 bases from V and 3 bases from J; junction bases left unmatched: 14. Germline-derived CDR1 and CDR2 are LNHDA and SQIVND (reference sequence). The CDR3 is 18 amino acids. The CDR3 DNA reads as TGTGCCAGTAGTATTGTTAGTCTAGCGGGAGACCTGGGCTACGAGCAGTACTTC. Its protein product is CASSIVSLAGDLGYEQYF. The full variable domain, completed using reference TRBV19 and TRBJ2-7, is DGGITQSPKYLFRKEGQNVTLSCEQNLNHDAMYWYRQDPGQGLRLIYYSQIVNDFQKGDIAEGYSVSREKKESFPLTVTSAQKNPTAFYLCASSIVSLAGDLGYEQYFGPGTRLTVT.

The V gene is TRBV9, the J gene TRBJ2-1, with TRBD2 identical over 14 bases. In germline, CDR1 is SGDLS, CDR2 YYNGEE. With 3 bases clipped from V and 4 bases from J, the junction kept 6 bases outside the gene matches. CDR3 length equals 17 residues. The CDR3 here is CASSEGLAGARYNEQFF. CDR3 coding DNA: TGTGCCAGCAGCGAGGGACTAGCGGGAGCACGTTACAATGAGCAGTTCTTC.

This clonotype has a handful of counts. The chain combines TRBV12-3 or TRBV12-4 with TRBJ2-2, with 10 bases that match TRBD1. This CDR3 is built from 15 residues. Losses at the gene ends were 8 bases for V and 4 bases for J; bases not matched to a gene: 7. The CDR3 DNA follows: TGTGCCAGCTCTCGAGGGACAGGGGTCACCGGGGAGCTGTTTTTT. As protein: CASSRGTGVTGELFF.

This clonotype came up many times. The chain has TRBV20-1 and TRBJ2-3; D is undetermined. V was clipped by 3 bases and J by 2 bases, with 21 bases between them. CDR1 is DFQATT, CDR2 SNEGSKA, per germline (reference sequence). There are 17 residues in the CDR3. The CDR3, as DNA: TGCAGTGCTAGCTCTGTCGTCTTCGAGGCCCACACAGATACGCAGTATTTT. Translated, it gives CSASSVVFEAHTDTQYF.

The rearrangement links TRBV7-8 to TRBJ2-7, with TRBD2 identical over 8 bases. The CDR3 consists of 16 residues. The trim removed 3 bases at V and 0 bases at J, leaving 7 bases unmatched. CDR1 SGHVS and CDR2 FQNEAQ come from the germline V gene. The CDR3 DNA follows: TGTGCCAGCAGCTTCTCTTATGGGACTAGCTCCTACGAGCAGTACTTC. Protein: CASSFSYGTSSYEQYF.